The next 22 T cell receptor beta chains were all read from a single sample in a study of blood T cells in healthy people across ages. For the second PCR, which ran for roughly 7 to 11 cycles, a sample-barcoded 5' primer and a J-beta primer mix were used. Each CDR3 protein gets one entry after TCRdb re-called the 5' RACE reads with MiXCR. The sample carries some 730,000 distinct CDR3 sequences, 22% recorded once. The sequenced sample was blood. The receptors shown here come from a man in his 70s in good health.

The chain is built from TRBV5-1 and TRBJ2-5, with 9 bases fitting TRBD2. There are 15 residues in the CDR3. Germline V gene data show CDR1 as SGHRS and CDR2 as YFSETQ. V shed 3 bases, J shed 4 bases, and the junction held 7 bases outside the gene matches. This CDR3 is CASSWGLALRETQYF. Written as DNA, the CDR3 is TGCGCCAGCAGCTGGGGACTAGCACTCAGAGAGACCCAGTACTTC.

Only a few counts were recorded for this clonotype. The chain couples TRBV29-1 to TRBJ1-1, with D unclear. CDR1 and CDR2 (germline): SQVTM, ANQGSEA. The V and J ends lost 6 bases and 0 bases respectively, with 11 bases between them. The CDR3 extends over 13 amino acids. The CDR3 bases are TGCAGCGTGCTTGCAAACTTGAACACTGAAGCTTTCTTT. Translating it yields CSVLANLNTEAFF.

The V gene is TRBV2, the J gene TRBJ1-6; 7 bases agree with TRBD1. Germline CDR1 SNHLY, CDR2 FYNNEI. This CDR3 is 10 amino acids long. After removal of 4 bases from V and 19 bases from J, the junction contained 4 bases not matched to a gene. The CDR3 protein is CASSGDSPHF. CDR3 coding DNA: TGTGCCAGCAGTGGGGACAGCCCTCACTTT.

The sample holds many counts of this clonotype. The rearrangement joins TRBV20-1 to TRBJ2-2; 8 bases line up with TRBD2. The V segment lost 5 bases and the J segment 3 bases; nucleotides outside the gene matches: 11. The V gene's germline CDR1 is DFQATT and CDR2 SNEGSKA (reference sequence). This CDR3 is built from 16 residues. The CDR3 sequence is CSAASLAGGHTGELFF. The CDR3 nucleotides read TGCAGTGCTGCATCACTGGCGGGGGGTCACACCGGGGAGCTGTTTTTT.

This chain links TRBV6-5 with TRBJ2-4, with 8 bases matching TRBD1. There are 15 residues in the CDR3. V gave up 3 bases and J gave up 4 bases; unmatched junction bases: 5. The germline CDR1 and CDR2 sequences are MNHEY and SVGAGI. The CDR3 DNA reads TGTGCCAGCAGTTATACAGGGGGAAGAAAAAACATTCAGTACTTC. Translation: CASSYTGGRKNIQYF.

This clonotype was picked up many times. This sequence joins TRBV6-6 and TRBJ2-5; TRBD2 is a possible D gene (6 bases). The V end lost 6 bases, the J end lost 5 bases, and 22 bases lay between the germline ends. The germline CDR1 and CDR2 sequences are MNHNY and SVGAGI (reference sequence). The CDR3 extends over 16 amino acids. CDR3 sequence (DNA): TGTGCCAGCAGCCCGACTAGTCTACCGATCAGGGAGACCCAGTACTTC. This translates into CASSPTSLPIRETQYF.

The V gene is TRBV10-3, the J gene TRBJ2-4; 8 nucleotides align to TRBD2. This CDR3 contains 15 residues. CDR1 and CDR2 (germline): ENHRY, SYGVKD. J lost 6 bases, V lost 0 bases, and 4 bases had no gene match. The CDR3 reads CAISESAGEGNIQYF. CDR3 DNA: TGTGCCATCAGTGAGTCAGCGGGAGAGGGAAACATTCAGTACTTC.

Notes on this clonotype: One end of the junction does not line up with germline, which may come from a read error. The chain links TRBV18 to TRBJ1-5; 7 nucleotides agree with TRBD1. This CDR3 region has 15 residues. CDR1 and CDR2 (germline): KGHSH, LQKENI. The DNA of the CDR3 is TGCGCCAGCTCACCTAGACAGGGAAACAGTCAGCCCCAGCATTTT. Residues: CASSPRQGNSQPQHF.

The chain uses TRBV19 and TRBJ2-7; D is undetermined. CDR3 length equals 14 residues. Trimming shortened V by 5 bases and J by 0 bases, and 11 bases separated the two germline ends. Germline V gene sequence: CDR1 LNHDA, CDR2 SQIVND (reference sequence). The CDR3 bases are TGTGCCAGTAGTTCAGCTCGAAGCTCCTACGAGCAGTACTTC. Its translation is CASSSARSSYEQYF.

The chain joins TRBV6-5 to TRBJ1-1, with 7 bases identical to TRBD1. The trim removed 7 bases at V and 8 bases at J, leaving 13 bases unmatched. Germline assignment: CDR1 MNHEY and CDR2 SVGAGI. The CDR3 is made up of 14 amino acids. The CDR3 loop reads CASTPMWTGSEAFF. Here the CDR3 DNA reads TGTGCCAGCACTCCAATGTGGACAGGCTCAGAAGCTTTCTTT.

A word on this clonotype: Compared with germline, one end of the junction differs, possibly owing to a read error. V gene TRBV9 combines with J gene TRBJ2-7, with 9 bases that match TRBD2. The germline CDR1 and CDR2 sequences are SGDLS and YYNGEE. The CDR3 is 16 residues long. CDR3 nucleotides: TGTGCCAGCAGCGTCGGGGGACTAGCCGAACAAGAGACCCAGCACTTC. As protein: CASSVGGLAEQETQHF.

The J gene is TRBJ2-7, the V gene TRBV20-1, with a possible D match to TRBD2 (5 bases). Germline CDR1 DFQATT, CDR2 SNEGSKA (reference sequence). The CDR3 covers 14 residues. With 5 bases removed from V and 2 bases from J, the gap between germline ends came to 16 bases. CDR3 DNA sequence: TGCAGTGCTGCCCGGACTGTACCCCCCTACGAGCAGTACTTC. It is translated as CSAARTVPPYEQYF.

This clonotype came up a few times. The gene calls are TRBV5-1 and TRBJ1-2, with D perhaps matching TRBD1 (5 bases). Germline V gives CDR1 SGHRS, CDR2 YFSETQ. Trimming took off 0 bases at V and 6 bases at J, with 15 bases between the two ends. The CDR3 runs to 15 residues. The CDR3 nucleotides read TGCGCCAGCAGCTTGGGAGGGGAAGAAACGCATGGCTACACCTTC. Translated: CASSLGGEETHGYTF.

CDR3 protein: CASSLVGQGLHEQYF. In DNA, the CDR3 is TGCGCCAGCAGCTTGGTGGGACAGGGTTTGCACGAGCAGTACTTC. V usage is TRBV5-1 and J usage is TRBJ2-7; TRBD1 matches 9 bases. Germline V gene lookup returns CDR1 SGHRS and CDR2 YFSETQ. V shed 0 bases, J shed 5 bases, and the junction held 6 bases outside the gene matches. This CDR3 is built from 15 residues.

This chain joins TRBV7-2 and TRBJ2-7; no clear D. The ends were cut back, 1 base at V and 0 bases at J, with 10 bases in the middle. Per germline, CDR1 SGHTA and CDR2 FQGNSA. CDR3 length: 15 residues. The CDR3 DNA follows: TGTGCCAGCAGCTTAGGGCAGATAAGCTCCTACGAGCAGTACGTC. Protein sequence: CASSLGQISSYEQYV.

The J gene is TRBJ1-2, the V gene TRBV11-2, with no clear D. This CDR3 has 16 amino acids. Germline values: CDR1 SGHAT, CDR2 FQNNGV. V was clipped by 1 base and J by 4 bases, with 16 bases between them. The CDR3, as DNA: TGTGCCAGCAGCTTAGGTTGGCATCTGGATGGCTATGGCTACACCTTC. Residues: CASSLGWHLDGYGYTF.

This clonotype was picked up a small number of times. V usage is TRBV12-3 or TRBV12-4 and J usage is TRBJ1-3; D unresolved. V shed 2 bases and J shed 8 bases, with 4 bases lying between them. This CDR3 comprises 11 residues. CDR3: CASSLKYTIYF. The CDR3 coding sequence is TGTGCCAGCAGTTTAAAATACACCATATATTTT.

Here the CDR3 DNA reads TGTGCCAGCGGGTACGGGGGGGCCTCAGATACGCAGTATTTT. Amino acid sequence: CASGYGGASDTQYF. This chain uses TRBV6-5 with TRBJ2-3, with TRBD2 matching over 8 bases. J lost 4 bases, V lost 8 bases, and 8 bases had no gene match. This CDR3 has 14 amino acids. Germline-derived CDR1 and CDR2 are MNHEY and SVGAGI.

The chain has TRBV4-1 and TRBJ1-4, with D possibly being TRBD1 (5 bases). Germline lookup yields CDR1 MGHRA and CDR2 YSYEKL. V lost 3 bases and J 6 bases, leaving 14 bases between the germline ends. The CDR3 has 15 amino acids. The CDR3 region is CASSQSGNPDEKLFF. Written as DNA, the CDR3 is TGCGCCAGCAGCCAGTCAGGGAATCCTGATGAAAAACTGTTTTTT.

V gene TRBV28 combines with J gene TRBJ2-1; 9 nucleotides agree with TRBD1. J lost 7 bases, V lost 6 bases, and 10 bases had no gene match. The CDR3 length is 15 residues. Germline V gene data show CDR1 as MDHEN and CDR2 as SYDVKM. CDR3 loop: CASSRPGQGLNEQFF. The CDR3 bases are TGTGCCAGCAGCCGCCCGGGACAGGGTTTGAATGAGCAGTTCTTC.

The V call is TRBV6-2 or TRBV6-3, the J call TRBJ1-2, with unresolved D. The germline V and J ends were trimmed by 7 bases and 4 bases, with 13 bases remaining between them. In germline, CDR1 is MNHEY, CDR2 SVGEGT. The CDR3 length is 13 residues. CDR3 sequence reads: CASKPGSLYGYTF. The CDR3, as DNA: TGTGCCAGCAAGCCGGGATCACTCTATGGCTACACCTTC.

Only a few counts were recorded for this clonotype. CDR3 in amino acids: CASRAGTGEYNEQFF. The DNA for the CDR3 is TGCGCCAGCAGGGCCGGGACAGGGGAATACAATGAGCAGTTCTTC. The genes are TRBV5-1 and TRBJ2-1, with TRBD1 matching over 10 bases. In germline, CDR1 is SGHRS, CDR2 YFSETQ. V trimming: 5 bases; J trimming: 4 bases; junction bases outside the gene matches: 6. This CDR3 comprises 15 residues.